This is a list of T cell receptor beta chains from one sample in a study of T cell responses to AZD1222 COVID-19 vaccine. The repertoire was sequenced with immunoSEQ multiplex PCR; TCRdb's copy has only in-frame clones and lacks some. The sample gives about 56,000 clones, approximately 86% of which show up once; 15% to 20% is in the top ten. Here the sequenced sample was peripheral blood, taken on day 0 of AZD1222 vaccination. These receptor sequences come from an adult in good health. The CDR3 runs from the conserved cysteine through the conserved F or W. The D gene is left open where the match is weak. Not every row has a clone size; where given, it reads once, few, many or a size class.

-	-	TRBJ1-1	TRBV4-1	TGCGCCAGCAGCCAAGATCCCAGACGTGAAGCTTTCTTT	CASSQDPRREAFF
-	-	TRBJ2-1	TRBV28	TGTGCCAGCAGTTTAACGGTCTACAATGAGCAGTTCTTC	CASSLTVYNEQFF
once	-	TRBJ2-3	TRBV21-1	TGTGCCAGCAGCCCACTGCGGCAGGGGGCTTCGAGTATGGATACGCAGTATTTT	CASSPLRQGASSMDTQYF
medium-sized	TRBD2	TRBJ2-7	TRBV2	TGTGCCAGCAGTCTTGCGGGACTATTCACCTCCTACGAGCAGTACTTC	CASSLAGLFTSYEQYF
-	TRBD1	TRBJ1-6	TRBV12-3/TRBV12-4	TGTGCCAGCAGTCCGGACAGGAATTCACCCCTCCACTTT	CASSPDRNSPLHF
-	TRBD1	TRBJ2-7	TRBV5-1	TGCGCCAGCAGCTTCTCCGGGACAGGGGGCGAGCAGTACTTC	CASSFSGTGGEQYF
-	TRBD2	TRBJ2-7	TRBV27	TGTGCCAGCAGTTTAAGGTGGGGAGGGGCTTACGAGCAGTACTTC	CASSLRWGGAYEQYF
-	TRBD1	TRBJ1-2	TRBV9	TGTGCCAGCAGCGTAGATCGTGAGATGGGGAAAGGGACAGGGGCCTTCTACACCTTC	CASSVDREMGKGTGAFYTF
-	-	TRBJ2-1	TRBV18	TGTGCCAGCTCACCGGATATACTGGTGCACAATGAGCAGTTCTTC	CASSPDILVHNEQFF
-	-	TRBJ2-4	TRBV28	TGTGCCAGCAGTTTACCCAGAGGACTTAACATTCAGTACTTC	CASSLPRGLNIQYF
-	-	TRBJ2-7	TRBV7-8	TGTGCCAGCAGCTTCCGGACAGTGTACGAGCAGTACTTC	CASSFRTVYEQYF
-	-	TRBJ1-1	TRBV2	TGTGCCAGCAGTAAAACAGCTATGAACACTGAAGCTTTCTTT	CASSKTAMNTEAFF
-	-	TRBJ2-7	TRBV19	TGTGCCAGTAGTATGAGGAGGGGTGGTGTCGAGCAGTACTTC	CASSMRRGGVEQYF
-	-	TRBJ1-1	TRBV5-8	TGTGCCAGCAGCGCCGGGACTTGGGACACTGAAGCTTTCTTT	CASSAGTWDTEAFF
-	TRBD1	TRBJ1-3	TRBV6-5	TGTGCCAGTAGCAGGGGGCGGCCTGGAAACACCATATATTTT	CASSRGRPGNTIYF
-	-	TRBJ1-6	TRBV28	TGTGCCAGCAGTTTTGATCGGGTCCGGGTTGATTCACCCCTCCACTTT	CASSFDRVRVDSPLHF
-	-	TRBJ1-2	TRBV6-5	TGTGCCAGCAGGGAGCGGGGCAGGGCAGGCGACTACACCTTC	CASRERGRAGDYTF
-	-	TRBJ2-5	TRBV5-1	TGCGCCAGCAGCTTGAGAGGGCACAGGGAAGAGACCCAGTACTTC	CASSLRGHREETQYF
once	-	TRBJ1-5	TRBV3-1/TRBV3-2	TGTGCCAGCAGCCAAGAGGGGGTGAATCAGCCCCAGCATTTT	CASSQEGVNQPQHF
-	-	TRBJ2-7	TRBV30	TGTGCCTGGAGCGGCAGCGCGAACTACGAGCAGTACTTC	CAWSGSANYEQYF
-	TRBD2	TRBJ2-1	TRBV12-5	TGTGCTAGTGGTTTGGGCGGGGGACGAGCGCCCTACAATGAGCAGTTCTTC	CASGLGGGRAPYNEQFF
-	-	TRBJ1-2	TRBV29-1	TGCAGCGGCTCGGGGGGGGACTATGGCTACACCTTC	CSGSGGDYGYTF
-	-	TRBJ1-1	TRBV9	TGTGCCAGCAGCCCCGAGGGGGGTGAAGCTTTCTTT	CASSPEGGEAFF
-	-	TRBJ2-7	TRBV12-3/TRBV12-4	TGTGCCAGCAGTTCAGCGGCCACCTACGAGCAGTACTTC	CASSSAATYEQYF
-	-	TRBJ2-3	TRBV7-3	TGTGCCAGCAGCTTGGGTTACCTCACAGATACGCAGTATTTT	CASSLGYLTDTQYF
-	-	TRBJ2-7	TRBV7-6	TGTGCCAGCAGCCCTACCCTCCGTGGTCGGCAGGACCACTCCTACGAGCAGTACTTC	CASSPTLRGRQDHSYEQYF
-	-	TRBJ1-5	TRBV30	TGTGCCTGGAGTGGTGGAGGGTCCCCCAATCAGCCCCAGCATTTT	CAWSGGGSPNQPQHF